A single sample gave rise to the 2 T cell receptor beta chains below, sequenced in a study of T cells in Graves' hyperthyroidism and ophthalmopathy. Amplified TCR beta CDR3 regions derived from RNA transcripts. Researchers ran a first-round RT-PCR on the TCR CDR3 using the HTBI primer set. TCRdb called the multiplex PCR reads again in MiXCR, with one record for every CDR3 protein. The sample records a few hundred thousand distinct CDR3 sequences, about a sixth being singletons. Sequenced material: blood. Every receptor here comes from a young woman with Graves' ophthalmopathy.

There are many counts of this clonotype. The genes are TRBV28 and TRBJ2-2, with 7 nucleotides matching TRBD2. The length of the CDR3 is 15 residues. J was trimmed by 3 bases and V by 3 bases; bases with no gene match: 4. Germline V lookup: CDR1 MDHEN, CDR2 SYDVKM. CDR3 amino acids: CASSFPTSDTGELFF. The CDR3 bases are TGTGCCAGCAGTTTCCCCACTAGCGACACCGGGGAGCTGTTTTTT. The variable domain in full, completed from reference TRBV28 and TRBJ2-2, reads DVKVTQSSRYLVKRTGEKVFLECVQDMDHENMFWYRQDPGLGLRLIYFSYDVKMKEKGDIPEGYSVSREKKERFSLILESASTNQTSMYLCASSFPTSDTGELFFGEGSRLTVL.

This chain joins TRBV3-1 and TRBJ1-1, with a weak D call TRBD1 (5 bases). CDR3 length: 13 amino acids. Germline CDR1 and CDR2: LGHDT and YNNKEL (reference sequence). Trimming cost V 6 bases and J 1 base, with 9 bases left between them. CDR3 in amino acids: CASSCGGNTEAFF. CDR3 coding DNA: TGTGCCAGCAGTTGTGGGGGGAACACTGAAGCTTTCTTT.